These 17 T cell receptor beta chains came from one sample sequenced in a study of CD8 T cell repertoires and HIV-1 epitope variants. These receptors lack a known antigen. Sequencing used immunoSEQ multiplex PCR; TCRdb keeps in-frame clones, though not all of them. The repertoire holds over 5,000 clones, with 60% to 80% as singletons. The sequencing input was cultured CD8+ T cells derived from PBMCs. These receptors were taken from a male donor with HIV.

The J gene is TRBJ2-7, the V gene TRBV7-3, with TRBD1 identical over 9 bases. The germline V gene encodes CDR1 SGHTA and CDR2 FQGTGA. This CDR3 is built from 15 residues. Unmatched junction bases numbered 10, after V lost 5 bases and J lost 5 bases. The CDR3 DNA is TGTGCCAGCAGCCGGCTGACAGGGGGTTTCGACGAGCAGTACTTC. This gives the protein CASSRLTGGFDEQYF.

The rearrangement uses TRBV28 and TRBJ2-3; TRBD2 aligns across 10 bases. V dropped 2 bases and J dropped 0; count of bases not matched to a gene: 8. This CDR3 is 18 amino acids long. Germline lookup yields CDR1 MDHEN and CDR2 SYDVKM. The CDR3 nucleotides read TGTGCCAGCAGTTTACTAGCGGGGGATTACGTTAGCACAGATACGCAGTATTTT. Protein: CASSLLAGDYVSTDTQYF.

This chain links TRBV27 with TRBJ1-6, with D unclear. V lost 2 bases, J lost 11 bases, and 16 bases lay in between. CDR1 is MNHEY, CDR2 SMNVEV, per germline (reference sequence). CDR3 length: 15 residues. The CDR3 DNA sequence: TGTGCCAGCAGTTTAGTAGGTGTTATTGGGGCACCCCTCCACTTT. As protein: CASSLVGVIGAPLHF.

Details on this clone: An end of the junction does not agree with germline; a read error may underlie this. The rearrangement links TRBV4-3 to TRBJ1-2; possibly TRBD1 for D (5 bases). This CDR3 region has 15 residues. The germline CDR1 and CDR2 sequences are LGHNA and YSLEER. CDR3 protein: CASSEEMEGTYGYTF. In nucleotides, the CDR3 is TGCGCCAGCAGCGAAGAGATGGAGGGGACGTACGGCTACACCTTC.

The CDR3 region is CASSQDRLAGGNEQFF. The CDR3 DNA reads as TGCGCCAGCAGCCAAGATAGACTAGCGGGGGGAAATGAGCAGTTCTTC. The genes are TRBV4-1 and TRBJ2-1; 13 bases map to TRBD2. The CDR3 spans 16 residues. CDR1 is MGHRA and CDR2 is YSYEKL in the germline V gene. V lost 0 bases, J lost 7 bases, and 3 bases stayed unmatched.

The gene calls are TRBV28 and TRBJ2-7; 8 bases are shared with TRBD1. From germline, CDR1 is MDHEN and CDR2 SYDVKM. CDR3 size: 15 residues. Germline trimming cut 4 bases from V and 7 bases from J; bases unmatched to any gene: 12. The chain's CDR3 is CASSSLSRGRREQYF. DNA of the CDR3: TGTGCCAGCAGTTCCCTATCCAGGGGGCGTAGGGAGCAGTACTTC.

This clone was detected only a few times. V is TRBV9 and J is TRBJ2-3, with 8 bases identical to TRBD2. Germline assignment: CDR1 SGDLS and CDR2 YYNGEE. V was pared by 4 bases and J by 5 bases, with 12 bases of the junction left unmatched. This CDR3 is built from 16 residues. The CDR3, as DNA: TGTGCCAGCAGCCCTTTAGCGGGGCCTGTCGGAGATACGCAGTATTTT. It is translated as CASSPLAGPVGDTQYF.

V and J are TRBV5-8 and TRBJ2-7; a weak D match, TRBD1 (5 bases). The V and J ends lost 0 bases and 7 bases respectively, with 11 bases between them. Germline loops: CDR1 SGHTS, CDR2 YDEGEE. The CDR3 consists of 13 residues. The CDR3 DNA reads TGTGCCAGCAGCTTGGGACAGTCCTCAGAGCAGTACTTC. Encoded protein: CASSLGQSSEQYF.

This clone was recorded a few times. This chain connects TRBV7-8 to TRBJ2-3, with 9 bases aligning to TRBD2. The CDR3 is 14 residues long. Germline values: CDR1 SGHVS, CDR2 FQNEAQ. Trimming cost V 0 bases and J 5 bases; bases outside gene matches: 0. CDR3 DNA: TGTGCCAGCAGCTTAGCGACTAGCGGAGATACGCAGTATTTT. Amino acid sequence: CASSLATSGDTQYF.

V gene TRBV29-1 combines with J gene TRBJ2-3; tentatively, D is TRBD2 (6 bases). V was cut by 5 bases and J by 0 bases, with 12 bases left in between. In germline, CDR1 is SQVTM, CDR2 ANQGSEA. This CDR3 is 14 amino acids long. CDR3 loop: CSVYGRDSTDTQYF. CDR3 nucleotide sequence: TGCAGCGTTTATGGGCGGGACAGCACAGATACGCAGTATTTT.

This sequence joins TRBV28 and TRBJ1-6; D unresolved. Trimming stripped 2 bases from V and 7 bases from J, with 6 bases between. The germline V gene has CDR1 MDHEN and CDR2 SYDVKM. This CDR3 contains 13 residues. The CDR3 sequence is CASSLNVNSPLHF. The CDR3 DNA reads TGTGCCAGCAGTTTAAATGTGAATTCACCCCTCCACTTT.

This clone was recorded once. V gene TRBV5-4 combines with J gene TRBJ1-1, with D hard to call. Between the trimmed V and J ends, which lost 0 bases and 0 bases, there was a span of 6 bases. The CDR3 loop spans 14 amino acids. The V gene's germline CDR1 is SGHNT and CDR2 YYREEE (reference sequence). The chain's CDR3 is CASSLERLNTEAFF. CDR3 sequence (DNA): TGTGCCAGCAGCTTGGAGCGGCTGAACACTGAAGCTTTCTTT.

Relative to its sample, this clone is medium-sized. The gene calls are TRBV5-5 and TRBJ1-1, with TRBD1 matching 9 bases. This CDR3 is 13 amino acids long. Looked up from germline, CDR1 is SGHKS and CDR2 is YYEKEE (reference sequence). V shed 5 bases and J 3 bases; nucleotides not matched to a gene: 2. In nucleotides, the CDR3 is TGTGCCAGCAGTCGGACAGGGGACACTGAAGCTTTCTTT. Encoded protein: CASSRTGDTEAFF.

The chain recombines TRBV25-1 with TRBJ2-5; D unclear. The V gene's germline CDR1 is MGHDK and CDR2 SYGVNS. V was clipped by 3 bases and J by 7 bases, with 18 bases between them. The CDR3 length is 15 residues. DNA for the CDR3: TGTGCCAGCAGTGAGTCCGCAGAGTCCTACGGGACCCAGTACTTC. It specifies CASSESAESYGTQYF.

This chain connects TRBV7-3 to TRBJ2-7, with D maybe TRBD2 (6 bases). This CDR3 has 12 amino acids. Germline values: CDR1 SGHTA, CDR2 FQGTGA. The V and J ends lost 2 bases and 6 bases respectively, with 8 bases between them. The CDR3 coding sequence is TGTGCCAGCAGCTTACGAGCGGGCGAGCAGTACTTC. It yields the protein CASSLRAGEQYF.

The CDR3 coding sequence is TGTGCCAGCAGCCAAGATCTGATGGGGGCTGGGGATGGCTACACCTTC. Translation gives CASSQDLMGAGDGYTF. This sequence joins TRBV4-2 and TRBJ1-2; D is possibly TRBD1 (6 bases). Trimming took 0 bases from V and 6 from J, leaving 17 bases between them. The CDR3 length is 16 residues. Germline lookup yields CDR1 LGHNA and CDR2 YNFKEQ.

The chain is built from TRBV4-2 and TRBJ1-3; D may be TRBD1 (6 bases). The V end lost 0 bases, the J end lost 0 bases, and 12 bases lay between the germline ends. CDR3 length: 17 residues. Germline V gene data show CDR1 as LGHNA and CDR2 as YNFKEQ. The CDR3 is CASSQDTGMFSGNTIYF. In DNA form, the CDR3 reads TGTGCCAGCAGCCAAGATACAGGGATGTTCTCTGGAAACACCATATATTTT.